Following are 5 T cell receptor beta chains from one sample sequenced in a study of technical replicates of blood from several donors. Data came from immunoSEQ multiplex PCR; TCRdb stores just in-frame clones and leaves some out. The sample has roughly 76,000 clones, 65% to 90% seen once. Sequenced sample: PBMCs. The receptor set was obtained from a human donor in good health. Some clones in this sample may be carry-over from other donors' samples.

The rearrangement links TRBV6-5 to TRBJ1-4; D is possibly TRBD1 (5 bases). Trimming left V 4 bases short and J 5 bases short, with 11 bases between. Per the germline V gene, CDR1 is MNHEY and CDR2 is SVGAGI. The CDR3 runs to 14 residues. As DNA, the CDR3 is TGTGCCAGCAGTTTGACAGCTTTAAATGAAAAACTGTTTTTT. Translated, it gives CASSLTALNEKLFF.

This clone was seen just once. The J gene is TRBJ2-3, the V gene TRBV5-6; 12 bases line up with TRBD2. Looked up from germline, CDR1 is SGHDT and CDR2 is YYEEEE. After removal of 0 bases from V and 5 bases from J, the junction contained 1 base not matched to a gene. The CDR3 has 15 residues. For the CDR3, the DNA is TGTGCCAGCAGCTTGGCTAGCGGGGGGGTAGATACGCAGTATTTT. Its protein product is CASSLASGGVDTQYF.

The CDR3 spells CASSPNSLYGYTF. The CDR3 nucleotides read TGTGCCAGCTCACCAAACAGTCTCTATGGCTACACCTTC. The chain employs TRBV18 and TRBJ1-2; D is undetermined. V lost 2 bases, J lost 4 bases, and 8 bases lay in between. The CDR3 runs to 13 residues. Germline CDR1 KGHSH, CDR2 LQKENI.

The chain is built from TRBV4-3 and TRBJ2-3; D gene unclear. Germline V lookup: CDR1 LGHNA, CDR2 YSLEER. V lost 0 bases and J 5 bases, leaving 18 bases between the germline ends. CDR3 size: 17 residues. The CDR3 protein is CASSQESPRLGRDTQYF. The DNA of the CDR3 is TGCGCCAGCAGCCAAGAGAGCCCCCGACTGGGTAGAGATACGCAGTATTTT.

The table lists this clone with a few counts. The CDR3 DNA reads TGTGCCTGGAGCAGGGGGACTGAAGCTTTCTTT. Translation gives CAWSRGTEAFF. The chain combines TRBV30 with TRBJ1-1, with 7 bases identical to TRBD1. The CDR3 loop spans 11 amino acids. Germline V gene data show CDR1 as GTSNPN and CDR2 as SVGIG (reference sequence). V dropped 3 bases and J dropped 5; count of bases not matched to a gene: 0.